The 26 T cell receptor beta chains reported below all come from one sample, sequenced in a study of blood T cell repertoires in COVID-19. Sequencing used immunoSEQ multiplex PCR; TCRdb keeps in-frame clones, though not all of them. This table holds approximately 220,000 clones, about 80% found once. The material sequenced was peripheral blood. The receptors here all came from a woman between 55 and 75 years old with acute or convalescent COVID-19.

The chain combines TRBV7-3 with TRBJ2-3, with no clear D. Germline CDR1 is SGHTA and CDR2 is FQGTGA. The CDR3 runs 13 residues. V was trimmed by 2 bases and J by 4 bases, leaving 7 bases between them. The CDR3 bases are TGTGCCAGCAGCTTACTTGTTGCAGATACGCAGTATTTT. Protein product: CASSLLVADTQYF.

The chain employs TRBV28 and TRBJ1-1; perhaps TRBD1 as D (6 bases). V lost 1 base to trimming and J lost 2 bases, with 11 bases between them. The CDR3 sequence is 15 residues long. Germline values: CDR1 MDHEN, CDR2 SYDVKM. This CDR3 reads CASSLLGGQNTEAFF. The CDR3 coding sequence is TGTGCCAGCAGTTTATTGGGGGGGCAAAACACTGAAGCTTTCTTT.

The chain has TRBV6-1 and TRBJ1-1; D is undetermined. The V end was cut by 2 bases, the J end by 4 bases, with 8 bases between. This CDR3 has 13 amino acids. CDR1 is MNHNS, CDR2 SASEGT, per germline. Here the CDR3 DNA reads TGTGCCAGCAGTGAAACTTTAAGCACTGAAGCTTTCTTT. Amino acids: CASSETLSTEAFF.

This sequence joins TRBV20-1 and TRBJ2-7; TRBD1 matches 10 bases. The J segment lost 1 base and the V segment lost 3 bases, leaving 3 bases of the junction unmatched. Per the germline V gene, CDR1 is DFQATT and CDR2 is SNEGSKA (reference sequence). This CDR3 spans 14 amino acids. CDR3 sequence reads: CSASPGQGSYEQYF. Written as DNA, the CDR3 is TGCAGTGCTAGTCCGGGACAGGGGTCCTACGAGCAGTACTTC.

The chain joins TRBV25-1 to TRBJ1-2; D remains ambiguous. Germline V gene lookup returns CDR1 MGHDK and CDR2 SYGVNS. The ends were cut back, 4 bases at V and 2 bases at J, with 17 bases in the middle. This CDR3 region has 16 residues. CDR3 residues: CASSATDTVRNYGYTF. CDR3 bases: TGTGCCAGCAGTGCCACCGACACGGTCCGAAACTATGGCTACACCTTC.

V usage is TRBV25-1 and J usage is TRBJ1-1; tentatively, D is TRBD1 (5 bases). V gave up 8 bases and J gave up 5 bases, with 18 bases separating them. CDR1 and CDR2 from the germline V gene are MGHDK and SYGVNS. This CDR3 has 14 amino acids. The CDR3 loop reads CASSKGAGGTEAFF. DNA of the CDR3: TGTGCCAGCTCTAAAGGGGCGGGGGGGACTGAAGCTTTCTTT.

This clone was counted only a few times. For the CDR3, the DNA is TGTGCCACCAGCGGGGGAGACAGGGGCGCCAATCAGCCCCAGCATTTT. Translation: CATSGGDRGANQPQHF. The V and J genes are TRBV15 and TRBJ1-5, with TRBD1 identical over 8 bases. The CDR3 is 16 residues long. Looked up from germline, CDR1 is LNHNV and CDR2 is YYDKDF (reference sequence). J was trimmed by 3 bases and V by 5 bases; bases with no gene match: 9. The full variable domain, completed using reference TRBV15 and TRBJ1-5, is DAMVIQNPRYQVTQFGKPVTLSCSQTLNHNVMYWYQQKSSQAPKLLFHYYDKDFNNEADTPDNFQSRRPNTSFCFLDIRSPGLGDTAMYLCATSGGDRGANQPQHFGDGTRLSIL.

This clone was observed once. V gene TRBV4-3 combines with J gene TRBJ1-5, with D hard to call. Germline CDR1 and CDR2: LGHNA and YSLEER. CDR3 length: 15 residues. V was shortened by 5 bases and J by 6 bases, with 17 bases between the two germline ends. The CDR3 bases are TGCGCCAGCAGCGAAAATTTTGCGGTTCTTCAGCCCCAGCATTTT. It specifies CASSENFAVLQPQHF.

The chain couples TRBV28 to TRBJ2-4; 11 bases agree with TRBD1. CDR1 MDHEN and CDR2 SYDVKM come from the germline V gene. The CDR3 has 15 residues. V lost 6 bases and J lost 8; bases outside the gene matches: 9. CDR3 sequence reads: CASSRPGTGGDIQYF. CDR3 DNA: TGTGCCAGCAGCCGACCGGGGACAGGGGGGGACATTCAGTACTTC.

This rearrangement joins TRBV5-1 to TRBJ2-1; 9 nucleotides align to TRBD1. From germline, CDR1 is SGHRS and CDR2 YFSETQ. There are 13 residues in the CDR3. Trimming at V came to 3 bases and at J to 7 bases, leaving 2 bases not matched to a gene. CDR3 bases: TGCGCCAGCAGCTACAGGGGGCGGAATGAGCAGTTCTTC. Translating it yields CASSYRGRNEQFF. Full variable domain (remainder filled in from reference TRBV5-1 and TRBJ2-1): KAGVTQTPRYLIKTRGQQVTLSCSPISGHRSVSWYQQTPGQGLQFLFEYFSETQRNKGNFPGRFSGRQFSNSRSEMNVSTLELGDSALYLCASSYRGRNEQFFGPGTRLTVL.

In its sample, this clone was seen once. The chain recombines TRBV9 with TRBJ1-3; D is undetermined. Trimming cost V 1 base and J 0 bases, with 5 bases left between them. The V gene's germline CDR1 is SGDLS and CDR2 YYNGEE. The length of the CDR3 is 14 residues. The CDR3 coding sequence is TGTGCCAGCAGCGTAAGCGGCTCTGGAAACACCATATATTTT. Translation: CASSVSGSGNTIYF.

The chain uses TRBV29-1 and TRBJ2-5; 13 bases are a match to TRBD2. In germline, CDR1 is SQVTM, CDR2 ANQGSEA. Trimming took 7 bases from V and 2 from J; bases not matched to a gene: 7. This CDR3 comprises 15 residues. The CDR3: CSGKLAGGPQETQYF. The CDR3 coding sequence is TGCAGCGGCAAACTAGCGGGGGGGCCTCAAGAGACCCAGTACTTC.

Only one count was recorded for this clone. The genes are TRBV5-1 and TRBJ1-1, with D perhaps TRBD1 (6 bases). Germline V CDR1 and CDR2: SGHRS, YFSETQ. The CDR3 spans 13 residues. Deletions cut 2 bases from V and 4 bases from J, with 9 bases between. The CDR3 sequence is CASSFEGVTEAFF. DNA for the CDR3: TGCGCCAGCAGCTTTGAGGGGGTCACTGAAGCTTTCTTT.

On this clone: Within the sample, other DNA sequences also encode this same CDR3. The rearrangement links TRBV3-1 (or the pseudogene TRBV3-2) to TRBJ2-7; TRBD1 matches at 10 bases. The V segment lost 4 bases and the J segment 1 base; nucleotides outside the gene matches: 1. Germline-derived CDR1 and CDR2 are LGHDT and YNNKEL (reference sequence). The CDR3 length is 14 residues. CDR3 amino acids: CASSPGQGSYEQYF. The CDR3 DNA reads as TGTGCCAGCAGCCCGGGACAGGGGTCCTACGAGCAGTACTTC.

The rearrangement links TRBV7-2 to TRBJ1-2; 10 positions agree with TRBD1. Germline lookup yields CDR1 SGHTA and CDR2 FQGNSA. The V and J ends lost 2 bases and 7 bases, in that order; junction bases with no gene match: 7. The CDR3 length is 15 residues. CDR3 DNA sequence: TGTGCCAGCAGCTTATCGAGACAGGGGGCGTTTGGCTACACCTTC. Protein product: CASSLSRQGAFGYTF.

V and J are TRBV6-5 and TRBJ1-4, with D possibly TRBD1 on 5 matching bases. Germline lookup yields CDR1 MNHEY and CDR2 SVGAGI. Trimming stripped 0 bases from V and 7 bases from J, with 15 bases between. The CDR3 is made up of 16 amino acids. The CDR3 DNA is TGTGCCAGCAGTTACTCAAAACCGTTGGGGGGTGAAAAACTGTTTTTT. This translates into CASSYSKPLGGEKLFF.

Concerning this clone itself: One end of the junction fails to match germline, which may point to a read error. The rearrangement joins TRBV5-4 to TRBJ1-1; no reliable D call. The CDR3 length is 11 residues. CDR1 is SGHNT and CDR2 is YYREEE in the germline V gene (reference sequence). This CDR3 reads CASSLNNEAFF. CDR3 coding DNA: TGTGCCAGCAGCTTGAACAATGAAGCTTTCTTT. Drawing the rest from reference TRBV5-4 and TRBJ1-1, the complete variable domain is ETGVTQSPTHLIKTRGQQVTLRCSSQSGHNTVSWYQQALGQGPQFIFQYYREEENGRGNFPPRFSGLQFPNYSSELNVNALELDDSALYLCASSLNNEAFFGQGTRLTVV.

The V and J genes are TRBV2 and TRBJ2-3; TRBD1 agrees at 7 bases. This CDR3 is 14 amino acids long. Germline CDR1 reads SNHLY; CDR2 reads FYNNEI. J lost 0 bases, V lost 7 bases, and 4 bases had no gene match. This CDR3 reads CASKPGQSTDTQYF. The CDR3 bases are TGTGCCAGCAAACCGGGACAGAGCACAGATACGCAGTATTTT. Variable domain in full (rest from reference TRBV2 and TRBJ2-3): EPEVTQTPSHQVTQMGQEVILRCVPISNHLYFYWYRQILGQKVEFLVSFYNNEISEKSEIFDDQFSVERPDGSNFTLKIRSTKLEDSAMYFCASKPGQSTDTQYFGPGTRLTVL.

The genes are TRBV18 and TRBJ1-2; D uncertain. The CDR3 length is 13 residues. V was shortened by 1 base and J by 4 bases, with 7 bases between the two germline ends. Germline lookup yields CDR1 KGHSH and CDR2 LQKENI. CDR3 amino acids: CASSPRLLYGYTF. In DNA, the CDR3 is TGTGCCAGCTCACCACGGCTTCTCTATGGCTACACCTTC. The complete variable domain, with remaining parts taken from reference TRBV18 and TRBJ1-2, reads NAGVMQNPRHLVRRRGQEARLRCSPMKGHSHVYWYRQLPEEGLKFMVYLQKENIIDESGMPKERFSAEFPKEGPSILRIQQVVRGDSAAYFCASSPRLLYGYTFGSGTRLTVV.

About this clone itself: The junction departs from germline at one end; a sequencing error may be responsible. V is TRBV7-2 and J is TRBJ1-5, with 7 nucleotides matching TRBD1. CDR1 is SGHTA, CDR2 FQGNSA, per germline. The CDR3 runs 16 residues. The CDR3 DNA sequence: TGTGCCAGCAGGTTAGAAGGGACAGTGAGCAATCAGCCCCAGCATTTT. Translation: CASRLEGTVSNQPQHF.

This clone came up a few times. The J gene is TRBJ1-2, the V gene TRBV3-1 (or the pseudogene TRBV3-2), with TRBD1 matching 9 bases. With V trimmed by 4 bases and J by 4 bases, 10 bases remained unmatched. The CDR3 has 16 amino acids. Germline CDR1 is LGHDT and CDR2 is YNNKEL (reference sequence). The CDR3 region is CASSPEEGQGLYGYTF. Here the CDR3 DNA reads TGTGCCAGCAGCCCTGAAGAGGGACAGGGCCTCTATGGCTACACCTTC.

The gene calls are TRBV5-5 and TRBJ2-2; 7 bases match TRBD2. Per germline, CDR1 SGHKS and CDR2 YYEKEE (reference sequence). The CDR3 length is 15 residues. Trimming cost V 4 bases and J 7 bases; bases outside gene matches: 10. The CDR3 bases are TGTGCCAGCAGCCGCGGGAGTCTAGAGGTCGGGGAGCTGTTTTTT. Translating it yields CASSRGSLEVGELFF.

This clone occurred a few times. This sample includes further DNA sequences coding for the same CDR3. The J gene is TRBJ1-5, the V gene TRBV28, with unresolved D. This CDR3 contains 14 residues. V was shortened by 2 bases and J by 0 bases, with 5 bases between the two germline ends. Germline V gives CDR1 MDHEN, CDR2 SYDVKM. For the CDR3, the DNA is TGTGCCAGCAGTTTAACGGTTAGCAATCAGCCCCAGCATTTT. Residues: CASSLTVSNQPQHF.

CDR3 in DNA: TGCAGCGTTGAAGATTTTGGGATGACAGGCCCGAACACTGAAGCTTTCTTT. This gives the protein CSVEDFGMTGPNTEAFF. The chain links TRBV29-1 to TRBJ1-1; the D gene is possibly TRBD1 (6 bases). The CDR3 contains 17 residues. The germline gives CDR1 SQVTM, CDR2 ANQGSEA. V was pared by 0 bases and J by 1 base, with 18 bases between.

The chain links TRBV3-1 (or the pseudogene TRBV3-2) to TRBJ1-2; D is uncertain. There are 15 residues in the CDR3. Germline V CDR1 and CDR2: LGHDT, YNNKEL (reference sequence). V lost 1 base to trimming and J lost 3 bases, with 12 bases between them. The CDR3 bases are TGTGCCAGCAGCCAAGGGTCCCAGGTCTACTATGGCTACACCTTC. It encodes CASSQGSQVYYGYTF.

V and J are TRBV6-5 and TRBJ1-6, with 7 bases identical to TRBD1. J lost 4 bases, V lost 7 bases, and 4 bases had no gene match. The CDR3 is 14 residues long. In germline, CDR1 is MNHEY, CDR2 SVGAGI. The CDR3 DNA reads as TGTGCCAGCACCCTGGACAGGTATAATTCACCCCTCCACTTT. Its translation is CASTLDRYNSPLHF.